This T cell receptor beta chain appears in the sequencing data of a study of CD8 T cells in Susac syndrome. Study-wide background: When their blood was taken, patients with Susac syndrome were therapy-naive, taking corticosteroids, or taking intravenous immunoglobulin alone. Broader study findings: In total CD8+ repertoires, some 15 Susac-specific public clones were found, and in CD8+ TEMRA repertoires, a few were found.

An amount of RNA that ranged from roughly 0.5 to 1 ug was reverse transcribed with random hexamers. TCRdb analysed the immunoSEQ multiplex PCR reads with MiXCR anew, one entry per CDR3 protein. The table records tens of thousands of distinct CDR3 sequences, around 93% of them present only once. CDR3 length: 15 amino acids. Trimming removed 1 base from V and 2 bases from J, with 9 bases in between. The germline gives CDR1 SGHVS, CDR2 FQNEAQ. Worth noting for this clonotype: The antigen is not known.

The origin of this receptor is a human donor with Susac syndrome. Sequencing was carried out using CD8+ T cells from PBMCs. This rearrangement joins TRBV7-8 to TRBJ2-1; D is unresolved. CDR3 residues: CASSLVALTYNEQFF. CDR3 nucleotide sequence: TGTGCCAGCAGCTTAGTGGCCCTCACCTACAATGAGCAGTTCTTC.